This T cell receptor beta chain was retrieved from a study of OX40 agonist ivuxolimab in advanced cancers. Sequenced by immunoSEQ multiplex PCR; TCRdb stores in-frame clones only, minus some. The sample has about 51,000 clones, around 77% seen once. This sequence was found in an adult with an advanced solid tumor such as melanoma, head and neck, liver or kidney cancer. Sequencing was performed on CD4+ or CD8+ T cells sorted from blood, taken in a trial of the OX40 agonist ivuxolimab.

The DNA of the CDR3 is TGTGCCAGCAGCCCCATCGGACAGAGCCAAGAGACCCAGTACTTC. As protein: CASSPIGQSQETQYF. The chain uses TRBV7-9 and TRBJ2-5; perhaps TRBD1 as D (6 bases). This CDR3 spans 15 amino acids. CDR1 is SEHNR, CDR2 FQNEAQ, per germline (reference sequence). V dropped 5 bases and J dropped 1 base, with 14 bases sitting between them.